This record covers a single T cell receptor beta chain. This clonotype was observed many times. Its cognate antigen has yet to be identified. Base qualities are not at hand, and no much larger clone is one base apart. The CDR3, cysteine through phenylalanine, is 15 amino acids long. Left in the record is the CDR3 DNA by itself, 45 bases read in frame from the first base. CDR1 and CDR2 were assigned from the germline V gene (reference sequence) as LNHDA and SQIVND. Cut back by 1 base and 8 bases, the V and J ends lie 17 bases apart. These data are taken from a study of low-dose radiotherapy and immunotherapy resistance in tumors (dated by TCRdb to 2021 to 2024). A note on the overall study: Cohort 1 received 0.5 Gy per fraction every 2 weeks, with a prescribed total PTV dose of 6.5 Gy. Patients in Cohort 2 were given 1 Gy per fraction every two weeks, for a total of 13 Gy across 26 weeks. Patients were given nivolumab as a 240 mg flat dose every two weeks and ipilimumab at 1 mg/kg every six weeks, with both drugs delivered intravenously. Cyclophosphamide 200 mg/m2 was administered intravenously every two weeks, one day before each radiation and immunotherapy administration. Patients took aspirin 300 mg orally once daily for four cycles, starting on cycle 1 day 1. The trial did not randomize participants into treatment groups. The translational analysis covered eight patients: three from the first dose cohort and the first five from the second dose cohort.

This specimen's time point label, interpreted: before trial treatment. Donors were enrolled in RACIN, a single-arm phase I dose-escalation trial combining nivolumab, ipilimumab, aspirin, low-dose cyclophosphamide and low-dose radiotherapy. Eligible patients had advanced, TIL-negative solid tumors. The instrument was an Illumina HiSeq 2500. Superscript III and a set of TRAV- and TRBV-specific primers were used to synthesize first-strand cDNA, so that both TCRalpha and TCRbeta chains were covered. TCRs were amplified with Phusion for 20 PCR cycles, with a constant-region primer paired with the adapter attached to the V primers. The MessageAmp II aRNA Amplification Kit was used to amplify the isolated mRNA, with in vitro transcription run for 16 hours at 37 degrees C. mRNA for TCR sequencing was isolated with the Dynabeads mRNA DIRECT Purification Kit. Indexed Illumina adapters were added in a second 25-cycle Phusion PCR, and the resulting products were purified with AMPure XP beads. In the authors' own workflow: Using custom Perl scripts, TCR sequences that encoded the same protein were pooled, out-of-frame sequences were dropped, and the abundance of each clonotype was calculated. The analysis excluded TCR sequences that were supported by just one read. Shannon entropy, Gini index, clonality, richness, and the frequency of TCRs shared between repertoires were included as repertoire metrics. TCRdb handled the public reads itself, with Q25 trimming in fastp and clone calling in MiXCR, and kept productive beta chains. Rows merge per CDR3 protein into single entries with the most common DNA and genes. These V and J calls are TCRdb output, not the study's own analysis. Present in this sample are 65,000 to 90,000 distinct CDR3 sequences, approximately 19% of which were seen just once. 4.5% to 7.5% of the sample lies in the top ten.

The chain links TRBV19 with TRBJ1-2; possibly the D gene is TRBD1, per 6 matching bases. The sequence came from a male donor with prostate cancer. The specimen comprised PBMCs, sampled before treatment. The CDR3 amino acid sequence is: CASSIVGARGRGYTF. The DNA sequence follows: TGTGCCAGTAGTATAGTCGGAGCCAGGGGTCGAGGCTACACCTTC.